Listed here are 4 T cell receptor beta chains from one sample, sequenced in a study of T cell responses to AZD1222 COVID-19 vaccine (dated by TCRdb to about 2021). The method behind the library was the immunoSEQ multiplex PCR assay. The clones in this table, taken by TCRdb from immuneACCESS, are in-frame only. Not every clone is retained; where verified, under half of the shortfall comes from an unresolved V gene, and the cause of the rest is unknown. Recorded for this sample are about 150,000 clones; less than 95% of them occurred a single time. Of the sample, 4.4% falls within the top ten clones. The time point label corresponds to: baseline before first vaccination. The material was peripheral blood, obtained on day 0 of AZD1222 vaccination. All receptors derive from an adult in good health.

The CDR3 DNA sequence: TGCGCCAGCAGCTTGGAGGGGGCGCAGAATGGCTACACCTTC. This gives the protein CASSLEGAQNGYTF. The chain employs TRBV5-1 and TRBJ1-2, with 7 bases aligning to TRBD1. CDR3 length equals 14 residues. The junction had 5 bases not matched to a gene; V was cut back by 0 bases and J by 6 bases. The germline V gene has CDR1 SGHRS and CDR2 YFSETQ. Complete variable domain (other parts from reference TRBV5-1 and TRBJ1-2): KAGVTQTPRYLIKTRGQQVTLSCSPISGHRSVSWYQQTPGQGLQFLFEYFSETQRNKGNFPGRFSGRQFSNSRSEMNVSTLELGDSALYLCASSLEGAQNGYTFGSGTRLTVV.

The genes are TRBV6-5 and TRBJ2-7, with 7 bases fitting TRBD1. The CDR3 has 13 residues. V lost 2 bases, J lost 4 bases, and 2 bases stayed unmatched. Germline CDR1 is MNHEY and CDR2 is SVGAGI. DNA of the CDR3: TGTGCCAGCAGTTACGGGGACAGATACGAGCAGTACTTC. Translating it yields CASSYGDRYEQYF.

The chain employs TRBV9 and TRBJ2-3; no reliable D call. CDR3 length: 14 amino acids. Germline V gene sequence: CDR1 SGDLS, CDR2 YYNGEE. Trimming removed 6 bases from V and 2 bases from J, with 13 bases in between. The CDR3 sequence: CASTRSHSTDTQYF. The CDR3 coding sequence is TGTGCCAGCACCCGGAGCCATTCCACAGATACGCAGTATTTT.

V and J are TRBV12-3 or TRBV12-4 and TRBJ2-7; D remains ambiguous. Trimming took off 3 bases at V and 5 bases at J, with 8 bases between the two ends. This CDR3 contains 12 residues. CDR3 DNA: TGTGCCAGCAGTTTCGGACGGAACGAGCAGTACTTC. Translated: CASSFGRNEQYF.